This T cell receptor (beta chain) was sequenced for a study of CD8 T cells in ankylosing spondylitis. General study results and limits: Reportedly, matched ankylosing spondylitis synovial fluid was significantly enriched for disease-linked clones.

TCRdb passed the 5' RACE reads through MiXCR, listing each CDR3 protein once. The repertoire has around 22,000 distinct CDR3 sequences, 10% to 15% of them found once; the top ten carry about a third. This clonotype was detected a few times. As yet, its antigen is unknown. Input material: blood. This sequence originates from a male donor with ankylosing spondylitis or in good health (not recorded which).

This CDR3 is CASSLSSDKDTQYF. CDR3 nucleotide sequence: TGTGCCAGCAGCTTATCTAGCGACAAAGATACGCAGTATTTT. This chain uses TRBV7-9 with TRBJ2-3; D may be TRBD2 (6 bases). CDR1 SEHNR and CDR2 FQNEAQ come from the germline V gene (reference sequence). This CDR3 is built from 14 residues. Trimming removed 2 bases at V and 5 bases at J, with 11 bases between. The full variable domain, rest sourced from reference TRBV7-9 and TRBJ2-3, is DTGVSQNPRHKITKRGQNVTFRCDPISEHNRLYWYRQTLGQGPEFLTYFQNEAQLEKSRLLSDRFSAERPKGSFSTLEIQRTEQGDSAMYLCASSLSSDKDTQYFGPGTRLTVL.